The present TCR beta chain was sequenced within a study of Ad26.COV2.S vaccination and SARS-CoV-2 variants. About the study: Among those in the COV1001 Ad26.COV2.S trial arm was the donor. The vaccine Ad26.COV2.S was put into the muscle once, or twice with 56 days between.

As to treatment: some 19 received Ad26.COV2.S at low or high dose, single or two shots; about 5 received placebo; per-sample allocation not given. Sampling took place 63 days after the first vaccine or placebo injection. Trimming took 8 bases from V and 3 from J, leaving 14 bases between them. The CDR3 totals 14 residues. CDR1 MNHEY and CDR2 SMNVEV come from the germline V gene (reference sequence). Assay: immunoSEQ multiplex PCR; the TCRdb copy retains only in-frame clones and omits some. The table has some 520,000 clones, around 90% seen once; the top ten hold around 13%. The chain joins TRBV27 to TRBJ2-1; weak D call: TRBD1 (6 bases). The TCR sequence derives from a person aged 18-60 years who received the Ad26.COV2.S COVID-19 vaccine or a placebo. The sequences come from peripheral blood, collected in a trial of Ad26.COV2.S vaccine versus placebo. CDR3 in DNA: TGTGCCAGCGGATGGACAGCAAGCTACAATGAGCAGTTCTTC. This sequence encodes CASGWTASYNEQFF.